What follows are 16 T cell receptor beta chains derived from one specimen sequenced in a study of T cell responses to AZD1222 COVID-19 vaccine. TCRdb keeps only in-frame clones here, not all; method: immunoSEQ multiplex PCR. Here the sample spans some 66,000 clones, less than 90% being singletons. This sample comprised peripheral blood, obtained on day 0 of AZD1222 vaccination. The receptors were gathered from an adult in good health.

A single count supports this clone. The chain couples TRBV27 to TRBJ1-1; D is undetermined. The CDR3 sequence is 12 residues long. V was clipped by 7 bases and J by 0 bases, with 6 bases between them. Germline V CDR1 and CDR2: MNHEY, SMNVEV (reference sequence). CDR3 in DNA: TGTGCCAGCACGAACATGAACACTGAAGCTTTCTTT. Its protein is CASTNMNTEAFF.

V and J are TRBV7-9 and TRBJ1-1, with a weak D call TRBD1 (6 bases). CDR3 length equals 14 residues. Germline CDR1 reads SEHNR; CDR2 reads FQNEAQ (reference sequence). V lost 5 bases and J lost 2, with 12 bases in between. This CDR3 is CASSDGQYNTEAFF. CDR3 bases: TGTGCCAGCAGCGACGGACAGTATAACACTGAAGCTTTCTTT.

CDR3 loop: CASSRVEQNTEAFF. Written as DNA, the CDR3 is TGTGCCAGCAGTAGGGTGGAACAGAACACTGAAGCTTTCTTT. V usage is TRBV6-5 and J usage is TRBJ1-1; D is undetermined. Germline loops: CDR1 MNHEY, CDR2 SVGAGI. This CDR3 is 14 amino acids long. Trimming took off 5 bases at V and 1 base at J, with 11 bases between the two ends.

The rearrangement uses TRBV7-2 and TRBJ2-1; 9 bases match TRBD2. This CDR3 spans 18 amino acids. CDR1 is SGHTA, CDR2 FQGNSA, per germline. Trimming at V came to 5 bases and at J to 6 bases, leaving 17 bases not matched to a gene. The CDR3 DNA reads TGTGCCAGCAGCCAAATCCCCGTAGCGGCGGGGGGGACCAATGAGCAGTTCTTC. Translation gives CASSQIPVAAGGTNEQFF.

V gene TRBV6-5 combines with J gene TRBJ2-2; a possible D gene is TRBD1 (6 bases). CDR1 is MNHEY and CDR2 is SVGAGI in the germline V gene. The CDR3 contains 14 residues. V lost 7 bases and J 3 bases, leaving 12 bases between the germline ends. The CDR3 bases are TGTGCCAGCAAGGGACATGGAGACACCGGGGAGCTGTTTTTT. Translation gives CASKGHGDTGELFF.

The chain combines TRBV19 with TRBJ1-1; TRBD1 matches 7 bases. The CDR3 extends over 16 amino acids. From germline, CDR1 is LNHDA and CDR2 SQIVND (reference sequence). The V and J ends lost 6 bases and 5 bases, in that order; junction bases with no gene match: 15. DNA for the CDR3: TGTGCCAGTAGCCTCCTACAGACAGGGTTGGGGACTGAAGCTTTCTTT. Protein product: CASSLLQTGLGTEAFF.

The J gene is TRBJ1-6, the V gene TRBV7-9, with D possibly TRBD1 on 6 matching bases. The CDR3 is 14 amino acids. The germline gives CDR1 SEHNR, CDR2 FQNEAQ (reference sequence). Deletions cut 5 bases from V and 7 bases from J, with 12 bases between. CDR3 sequence reads: CASSAGQENSPLHF. In DNA form, the CDR3 reads TGTGCCAGCAGCGCGGGACAAGAAAATTCACCCCTCCACTTT.

The table lists this clone with a count of one. The chain links TRBV5-1 to TRBJ2-1; TRBD2 aligns across 11 bases. The CDR3 contains 14 residues. Germline trimming cut 2 bases from V and 9 bases from J; bases unmatched to any gene: 4. Germline CDR1 and CDR2: SGHRS and YFSETQ. The CDR3 nucleotides are TGCGCCAGCAGCTTTAGCGGGAGGGACTTTGAGCAGTTCTTC. Protein product: CASSFSGRDFEQFF.

V gene TRBV2 combines with J gene TRBJ1-2; D not resolved. The CDR3 totals 11 residues. Trimming shortened V by 0 bases and J by 12 bases, and 8 bases separated the two germline ends. The germline V gene has CDR1 SNHLY and CDR2 FYNNEI. The CDR3 nucleotides read TGTGCCAGCAGTGAAGCCGCGAAGGACACCTTC. As protein: CASSEAAKDTF.

This chain connects TRBV9 to TRBJ1-1, with D perhaps matching TRBD1 (5 bases). The V gene lost 0 bases and the J gene lost 1 base, with 7 bases spanning the gap. Germline loops: CDR1 SGDLS, CDR2 YYNGEE. The CDR3 sequence is 14 residues long. For the CDR3, the DNA is TGTGCCAGCAGCGTAGCTACAGGGAACACTGAAGCTTTCTTT. Translated: CASSVATGNTEAFF.

The chain links TRBV28 to TRBJ1-2; TRBD1 might be the D (5 bases). This CDR3 contains 15 residues. The V gene lost 4 bases and the J gene lost 8 bases, with 20 bases spanning the gap. Germline V gene data show CDR1 as MDHEN and CDR2 as SYDVKM. CDR3 region: CASSWDSGGDRGYTF. CDR3 nucleotide sequence: TGTGCCAGCAGTTGGGACTCTGGAGGGGATCGAGGCTACACCTTC.

The CDR3, as DNA: TGCGCCAGCAGCCAATGGACAGAGAGCAATGAGCAGTTCTTC. Translating gives CASSQWTESNEQFF. This sequence joins TRBV4-3 and TRBJ2-1; D might be TRBD1 (6 bases). The CDR3 runs 14 residues. Germline-derived CDR1 and CDR2 are LGHNA and YSLEER. The germline V and J ends were trimmed by 2 bases and 6 bases, with 11 bases remaining between them.

The V call is TRBV7-2, the J call TRBJ2-2, with D unclear. Deletions cut 4 bases from V and 7 bases from J, with 7 bases between. The V gene's germline CDR1 is SGHTA and CDR2 FQGNSA. This CDR3 has 12 amino acids. Here the CDR3 reads CASSSLVGELFF. DNA for the CDR3: TGTGCCAGCAGCTCATTAGTCGGGGAGCTGTTTTTT.

The J gene is TRBJ2-2, the V gene TRBV10-2; tentative D call: TRBD1 (5 bases). The V gene's germline CDR1 is WSHSY and CDR2 SAAADI. V was clipped by 10 bases and J by 5 bases, with 23 bases between them. The length of the CDR3 is 16 residues. CDR3 loop: CATATGQGFITGELFF. CDR3 DNA sequence: TGCGCCACCGCAACCGGGCAGGGTTTTATTACCGGGGAGCTGTTTTTT.

The J gene is TRBJ2-2, the V gene TRBV6-2 or TRBV6-3; no firm D call. V shed 5 bases and J shed 5 bases, with 3 bases lying between them. CDR1 and CDR2 (germline): MNHEY, SVGEGT. This CDR3 is 11 amino acids long. DNA of the CDR3: TGTGCCAGCAGTGAGACCGGGGAGCTGTTTTTT. It codes for CASSETGELFF.

The V call is TRBV6-5, the J call TRBJ2-7; maybe TRBD1 (5 bases). CDR3 size: 13 residues. The V and J ends lost 6 bases and 2 bases respectively, with 11 bases between them. CDR1 and CDR2 from the germline V gene are MNHEY and SVGAGI. The CDR3 region has the DNA TGTGCCAGCAGACAAGGACACCCCTACGAGCAGTACTTC. This codes for CASRQGHPYEQYF.